This record concerns one T cell receptor beta chain sequence. The data stem from a study of preoperative IRX-2 immunotherapy in early breast cancer. Treatment denoted: preoperative locoregional IRX-2 cytokine immunotherapy. Preoperative locoregional IRX-2 cytokine immunotherapy was tested in the phase Ib source study. Germline trimming cut 1 base from V and 1 base from J; bases unmatched to any gene: 8. CDR3 size: 17 residues. The germline V gene has CDR1 MNHGY and CDR2 SAAAGT. Profiled with immunoSEQ multiplex PCR; TCRdb holds only in-frame clones, not every one. This sample has around 88,000 clones, with 80% to 90% found just once.

This specimen consisted of tumor tissue, obtained after IRX-2 immunotherapy. This sequence originates from a human donor with breast cancer. J is TRBJ1-1 and V is TRBV6-8, with TRBD1 matching 8 bases. CDR3 in amino acids: CASSYYLGDRGNTEAFF. The CDR3 DNA sequence: TGTGCCAGCAGTTACTACCTGGGAGACAGGGGGAACACTGAAGCTTTCTTT.